These 8 T cell receptor beta chains originate from one sample sequenced in a study of shared T cell receptors in the human thymus. Here immunoSEQ multiplex PCR was the method, and the copy in TCRdb shows in-frame clones only, minus some. The top ten clones hold about 0.0094% of a sample with 640,000 or so clones, approximately 89% of them seen once. These data are also associated with another study on human thymus T cells.

Sample: thymocytes. These receptor sequences come from a boy younger than two with a congenital heart defect.

The chain recombines TRBV29-1 with TRBJ2-2, with 8 bases lining up with TRBD2. With V trimmed by 5 bases and J by 5 bases, 7 bases remained unmatched. Germline V gene sequence: CDR1 SQVTM, CDR2 ANQGSEA. This CDR3 is built from 14 residues. For the CDR3, the DNA is TGCAGCGTTCTGAGCGGGGGAGGGACCGGGGAGCTGTTTTTT. Protein product: CSVLSGGGTGELFF.

The chain recombines TRBV27 with TRBJ1-4; D is unresolved. The ends were cut back, 5 bases at V and 2 bases at J, with 15 bases in the middle. This CDR3 comprises 16 residues. The germline gives CDR1 MNHEY, CDR2 SMNVEV (reference sequence). CDR3 loop: CASSLHNRETNEKLFF. As DNA, the CDR3 is TGTGCCAGCAGTCTCCATAACCGGGAGACTAATGAAAAACTGTTTTTT.

This chain joins TRBV29-1 and TRBJ2-6, with D tentatively TRBD1 (6 bases). The CDR3 has 14 residues. With 7 bases removed from V and 2 bases from J, the gap between germline ends came to 12 bases. Germline CDR1 and CDR2: SQVTM and ANQGSEA. In DNA, the CDR3 is TGCAGCGACCACAGGGATCCTGGGGCCAACGTCCTGACTTTC. It yields the protein CSDHRDPGANVLTF.

This clone has just a few counts. Other DNA sequences within the sample encode an identical CDR3. The chain uses TRBV5-4 and TRBJ2-7; D is perhaps TRBD1 (5 bases). Deletions cut 2 bases from V and 4 bases from J, with 13 bases between. Germline loops: CDR1 SGHNT, CDR2 YYREEE (reference sequence). CDR3 size: 14 residues. Here the CDR3 DNA reads TGTGCCAGCAGCTTCCGCGACAGACCTTACGAGCAGTACTTC. Its protein is CASSFRDRPYEQYF.

This chain links TRBV5-6 with TRBJ1-6; perhaps TRBD1 as D (5 bases). This CDR3 is 18 amino acids long. V was cut by 0 bases and J by 3 bases, with 16 bases left in between. Looked up from germline, CDR1 is SGHDT and CDR2 is YYEEEE. The DNA of the CDR3 is TGTGCCAGCAGCTTGGTGTCCGGATCGGGGGTCTATAATTCACCCCTCCACTTT. It encodes CASSLVSGSGVYNSPLHF.

The chain recombines TRBV12-5 with TRBJ2-7; 9 nucleotides match TRBD1. Trimming cost V 8 bases and J 5 bases; bases outside gene matches: 10. The CDR3 runs 14 residues. Germline V gene sequence: CDR1 LGHNT, CDR2 FRNRAP. The CDR3 is CASNLRDRADEQYF. Written as DNA, the CDR3 is TGTGCTAGTAACTTACGGGACAGGGCCGACGAGCAGTACTTC.

This clone was seen only once. The chain couples TRBV29-1 to TRBJ2-1, with D hard to call. The CDR3 runs 13 residues. CDR1 SQVTM and CDR2 ANQGSEA come from the germline V gene. DNA of the CDR3: TGCACCAGCCAGGTAGTCTCCTACAATGAGCAGTTCTTC. This gives the protein CTSQVVSYNEQFF.

This chain connects TRBV5-5 to TRBJ1-2; possible D gene TRBD1, 5 bases. The germline V gene has CDR1 SGHKS and CDR2 YYEKEE (reference sequence). V was pared by 1 base and J by 3 bases, with 10 bases between. This CDR3 has 14 amino acids. The CDR3 bases are TGTGCCAGCAGCTTGCTGACAGCTGACTATGGCTACACCTTC. Amino acids: CASSLLTADYGYTF.